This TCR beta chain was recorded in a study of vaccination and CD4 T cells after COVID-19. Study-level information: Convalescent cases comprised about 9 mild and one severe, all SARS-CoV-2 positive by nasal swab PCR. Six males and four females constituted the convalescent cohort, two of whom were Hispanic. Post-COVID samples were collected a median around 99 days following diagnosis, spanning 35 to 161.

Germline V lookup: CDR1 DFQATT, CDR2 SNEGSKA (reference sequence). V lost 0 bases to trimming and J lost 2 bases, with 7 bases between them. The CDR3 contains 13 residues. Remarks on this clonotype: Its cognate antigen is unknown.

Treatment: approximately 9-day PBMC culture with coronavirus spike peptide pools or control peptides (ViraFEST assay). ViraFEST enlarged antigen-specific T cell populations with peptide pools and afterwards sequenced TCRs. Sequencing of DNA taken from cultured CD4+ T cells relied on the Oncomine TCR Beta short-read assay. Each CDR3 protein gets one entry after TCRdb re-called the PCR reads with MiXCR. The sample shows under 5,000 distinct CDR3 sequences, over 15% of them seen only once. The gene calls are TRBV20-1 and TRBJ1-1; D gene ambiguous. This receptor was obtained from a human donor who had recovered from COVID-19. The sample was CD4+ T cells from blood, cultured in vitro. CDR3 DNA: TGCAGTGCTAGAGAACAGCTAAACACTGAAGCTTTCTTT. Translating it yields CSAREQLNTEAFF.